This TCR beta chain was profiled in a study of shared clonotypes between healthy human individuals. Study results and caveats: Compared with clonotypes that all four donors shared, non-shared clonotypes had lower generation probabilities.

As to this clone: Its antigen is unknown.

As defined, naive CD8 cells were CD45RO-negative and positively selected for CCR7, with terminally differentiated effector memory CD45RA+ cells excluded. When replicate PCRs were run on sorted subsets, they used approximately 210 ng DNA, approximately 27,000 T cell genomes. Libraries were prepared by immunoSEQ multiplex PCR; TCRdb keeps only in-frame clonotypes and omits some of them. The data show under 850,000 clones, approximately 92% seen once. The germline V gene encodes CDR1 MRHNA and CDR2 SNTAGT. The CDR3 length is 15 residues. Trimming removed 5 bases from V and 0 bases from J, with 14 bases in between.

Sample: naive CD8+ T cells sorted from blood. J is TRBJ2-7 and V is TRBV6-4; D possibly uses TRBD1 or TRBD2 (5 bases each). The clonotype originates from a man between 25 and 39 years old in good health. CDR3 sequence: CASSYRDGHSYEQYF. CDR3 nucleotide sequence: TGTGCCAGCAGTTACCGGGACGGACACTCCTACGAGCAGTACTTC.